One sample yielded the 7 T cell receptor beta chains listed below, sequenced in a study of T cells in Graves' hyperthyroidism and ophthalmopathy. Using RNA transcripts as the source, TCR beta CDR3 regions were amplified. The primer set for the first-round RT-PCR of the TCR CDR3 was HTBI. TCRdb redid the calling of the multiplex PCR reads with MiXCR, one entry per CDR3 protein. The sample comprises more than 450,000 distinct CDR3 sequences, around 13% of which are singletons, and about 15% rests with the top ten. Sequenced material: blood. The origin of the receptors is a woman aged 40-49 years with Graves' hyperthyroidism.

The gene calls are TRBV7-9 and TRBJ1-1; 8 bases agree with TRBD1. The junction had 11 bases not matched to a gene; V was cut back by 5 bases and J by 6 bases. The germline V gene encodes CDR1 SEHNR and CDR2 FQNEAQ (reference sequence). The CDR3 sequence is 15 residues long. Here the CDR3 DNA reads TGTGCCAGCAGCGGAGTCGACCGGACAGGGTCTGAAGCTTTCTTT. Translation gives CASSGVDRTGSEAFF.

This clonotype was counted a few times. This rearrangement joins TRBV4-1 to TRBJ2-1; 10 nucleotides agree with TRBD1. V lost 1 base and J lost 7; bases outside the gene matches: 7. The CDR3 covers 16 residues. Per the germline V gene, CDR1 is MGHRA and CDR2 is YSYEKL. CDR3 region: CASSQVHRDRGNEQFF. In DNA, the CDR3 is TGCGCCAGCAGCCAAGTCCACCGGGACAGGGGAAATGAGCAGTTCTTC.

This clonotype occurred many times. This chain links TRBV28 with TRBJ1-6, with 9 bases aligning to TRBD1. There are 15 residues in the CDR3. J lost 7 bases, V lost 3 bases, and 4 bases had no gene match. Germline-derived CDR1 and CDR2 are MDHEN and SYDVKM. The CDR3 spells CASSFGQGWNSPLHF. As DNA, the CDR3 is TGTGCCAGCAGTTTTGGACAGGGGTGGAATTCACCCCTCCACTTT.

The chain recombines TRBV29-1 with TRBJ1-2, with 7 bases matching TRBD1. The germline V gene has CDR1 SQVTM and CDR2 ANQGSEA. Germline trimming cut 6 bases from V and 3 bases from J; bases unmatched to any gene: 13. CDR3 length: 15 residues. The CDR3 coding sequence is TGCAGCGTCTCCGAACGCGGCAGGGGGGACTATGGCTACACCTTC. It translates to CSVSERGRGDYGYTF.

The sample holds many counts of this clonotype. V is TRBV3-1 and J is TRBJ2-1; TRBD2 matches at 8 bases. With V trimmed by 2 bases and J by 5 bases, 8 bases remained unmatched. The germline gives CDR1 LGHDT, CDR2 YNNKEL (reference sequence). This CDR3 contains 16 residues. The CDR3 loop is CASSQFGLAQDNEQFF. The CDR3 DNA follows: TGTGCCAGCAGCCAATTCGGACTAGCACAAGACAATGAGCAGTTCTTC.

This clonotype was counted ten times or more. In DNA form, the CDR3 reads TGTGCCAGCAGTGAAATTCCGGCAAGCAATCAGCCCCAGCATTTT. Translation: CASSEIPASNQPQHF. The chain carries TRBV6-1 and TRBJ1-5; no clear D gene. V was shortened by 2 bases and J by 1 base, with 9 bases between the two germline ends. The CDR3 has 15 amino acids. CDR1 and CDR2 (germline): MNHNS, SASEGT.

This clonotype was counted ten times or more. The CDR3 region is CASSPGQAPNTEAFF. CDR3 in DNA: TGTGCCAGCAGCCCAGGACAGGCCCCGAACACTGAAGCTTTCTTT. The chain uses TRBV7-3 and TRBJ1-1, with 7 nucleotides matching TRBD1. Germline-derived CDR1 and CDR2 are SGHTA and FQGTGA. V trimming: 5 bases; J trimming: 1 base; junction bases outside the gene matches: 7. The CDR3 has 15 amino acids. Supplemented by reference TRBV7-3 and TRBJ1-1, the full variable domain reads GAGVSQTPSNKVTEKGKYVELRCDPISGHTALYWYRQSLGQGPEFLIYFQGTGAADDSGLPNDRFFAVRPEGSVSTLKIQRTERGDSAVYLCASSPGQAPNTEAFFGQGTRLTVV.